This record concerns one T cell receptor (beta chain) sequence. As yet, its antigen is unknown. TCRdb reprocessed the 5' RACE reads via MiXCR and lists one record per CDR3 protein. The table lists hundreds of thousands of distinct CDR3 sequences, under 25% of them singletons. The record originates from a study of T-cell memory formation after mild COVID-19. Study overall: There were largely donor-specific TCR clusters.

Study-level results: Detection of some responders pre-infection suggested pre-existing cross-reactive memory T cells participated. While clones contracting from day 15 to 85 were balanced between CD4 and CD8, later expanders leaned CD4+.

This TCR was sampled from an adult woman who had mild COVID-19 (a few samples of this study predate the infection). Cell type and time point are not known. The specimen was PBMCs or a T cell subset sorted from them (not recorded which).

As DNA, the CDR3 is TGCAGTGCTAGGCCATCAGATCATGAGCAGTTCTTC. The encoded protein is CSARPSDHEQFF. The rearrangement links TRBV20-1 to TRBJ2-1; D is unclear. The CDR3 loop spans 12 amino acids. Between the trimmed V and J ends, which lost 3 bases and 8 bases, there was a span of 11 bases. Germline V lookup: CDR1 DFQATT, CDR2 SNEGSKA (reference sequence).